This T cell receptor (beta chain) was profiled in a study of T cells in Graves' hyperthyroidism and ophthalmopathy. RNA transcripts served as the template for amplifying TCR beta CDR3 regions. HTBI primers were the set used in a first-round RT-PCR of the TCR CDR3. TCRdb ran MiXCR on the multiplex PCR reads and lists one entry per CDR3 protein. The top ten hold around 30% of the sample, which has around 250,000 distinct CDR3 sequences, roughly 15% seen once. This clonotype has at least ten counts. The CDR3 is 15 amino acids. The V gene's germline CDR1 is MRHNA and CDR2 SNTAGT. The V gene end was trimmed by 4 bases and the J gene end by 1 base; junction bases not matched to a gene: 6.

The sample consisted of blood. The receptor was isolated from a woman between 18 and 29 years old with Graves' ophthalmopathy. This rearrangement joins TRBV6-4 to TRBJ1-1, with 7 bases fitting TRBD1. DNA for the CDR3: TGTGCCAGCAGTGCGACAGGGTCTACGAACACTGAAGCTTTCTTT. It encodes CASSATGSTNTEAFF.